This TCR beta chain originates from a study of graft-versus-host responses after intestinal transplantation. Study context: Multivisceral, liver-intestinal, or isolated intestinal transplants were performed in recipients. Every transplant recipient was induced with anti-thymocyte globulin, then maintained on tacrolimus and steroids for 2 to 3 years.

After removal of 4 bases from V and 6 bases from J, the junction contained 4 bases not matched to a gene. The CDR3 loop spans 14 amino acids. Germline loops: CDR1 SGDLS, CDR2 YYNGEE. Turning to this clone: Its antigen is not identified.

Profiled with immunoSEQ multiplex PCR; TCRdb holds only in-frame clones, not every one. This sample has over 100,000 clones, with over 85% found just once. The receptor comes from a human donor who was the organ donor for an intestinal transplant. The source was unstimulated CD4+ T cells sorted from spleen or lymph node cells, collected before transplant. The chain has TRBV9 and TRBJ1-2, with 12 nucleotides matching TRBD1. The CDR3 here is CASSPGTGGHGYTF. CDR3 in DNA: TGTGCCAGCAGCCCAGGGACAGGGGGCCATGGCTACACCTTC.